These T cell receptor beta chains were read from a single sample in a study of cytomegalovirus exposure and HLA in healthy donors. Using immunoSEQ multiplex PCR, the repertoire was profiled, and TCRdb retains in-frame clones only, with some absent. In the table there are 110,000 to 150,000 clones, roughly 85% of which are singletons. The specimen sequenced was PBMCs. The receptors were sampled from a woman aged 25 to 45 in good health and CMV-seronegative. Both conserved end residues are part of each CDR3. The D gene is left open where the match is weak. Where a row states a size, it is once, few, many or the class of an expanded clone; other rows omit it.

>TRBJ1-1|TRBD1|.|TRBV7-2
TGTGCCAGCAGAAGGAGGGACAGCCCCGGCTTTGAAGCTTTCTTT
CASRRRDSPGFEAFF
>TRBJ1-6|.|.|TRBV30
TGTGCCTGGAGTAAAATTCGGACGGGAACGAGCTCCTATAATTCACCCCTCCACTTT
CAWSKIRTGTSSYNSPLHF
>TRBJ1-2|TRBD1|.|TRBV6-1
TGTGCCAGCAGACCCCCCGGGACAGGGCATGGCTACACCTTC
CASRPPGTGHGYTF
>TRBJ2-7|TRBD1|.|TRBV2
TGTGCCAGCAGTGAATCCCCCTGGACAGGGACTCCCACCGAGCAGTACTTC
CASSESPWTGTPTEQYF
>TRBJ2-2|.|.|TRBV11-2
TGTGCCAGCCCCGGTTCGGACAATATGGGGGAGCTGTTTTTT
CASPGSDNMGELFF
>TRBJ1-1|.|.|TRBV19
TGTGCCAGTAGTATAATGGGAAGGGTGGGGAGCACTGAAGCTTTCTTT
CASSIMGRVGSTEAFF
>TRBJ2-5|.|.|TRBV27
TGTGCCAGCAGTTTTGCCAGTACGCAAGAGACCCAGTACTTC
CASSFASTQETQYF
>TRBJ1-1|.|.|TRBV5-8
TGTGCCAGCAGCTTTAAAAACACTGAAGCTTTCTTT
CASSFKNTEAFF
>TRBJ2-1|TRBD2|once|TRBV5-1
TGCGCCAGCAGCGGCGGGGGTAGCTCCTACAATGAGCAGTTCTTC
CASSGGGSSYNEQFF
>TRBJ2-5|TRBD2|.|TRBV9
TGTGCCAGCAGCGTAGCAGCGGGGGGGTTGGAGACCCAGTACTTC
CASSVAAGGLETQYF
>TRBJ1-1|.|.|TRBV27
TGTGCCAGCAGGTCCGGGGGGGGCGAAGCTTTCTTT
CASRSGGGEAFF
>TRBJ1-1|.|.|TRBV27
TGTGCCAGCAGTTTATTAGGGGGGGAGGCTTTCTTT
CASSLLGGEAFF
>TRBJ2-3|TRBD2|.|TRBV7-9
TGTGCCAGCCAGCGGGGGGACACAGATACGCAGTATTTT
CASQRGDTDTQYF
>TRBJ2-7|.|.|TRBV19
TGTGCCAGTAGTATAGATCAGTTTTCCGAGCAGTACTTC
CASSIDQFSEQYF
>TRBJ1-5|TRBD1|.|TRBV6-4
TGTGCCAGCAATTACAGGGGAATCGGCAATCAGCCCCAGCATTTT
CASNYRGIGNQPQHF
>TRBJ1-2|.|.|TRBV6-1
TGTGCCAGCAGTGGCTATACCCGTAACTATGGCTACACCTTC
CASSGYTRNYGYTF
>TRBJ1-3|.|.|TRBV5-1
TGCGCCAGCAGTCAGAATGCCCCAGGTTCTTCTGGAAACACCATATATTTT
CASSQNAPGSSGNTIYF
>TRBJ2-5|.|.|TRBV29-1
TGCAGCGTTGTTTTCGGCCTCAGCGAAGAGACCCAGTACTTC
CSVVFGLSEETQYF
>TRBJ2-7|TRBD1|.|TRBV27
TGTGCCAGCAGTCGGGCTATGGGACAGGGGGCAGGTCAGTACTTC
CASSRAMGQGAGQYF
>TRBJ1-2|TRBD1|.|TRBV30
TGTGCCGGAACAGGGGGCAGCGGCCGGGGCTACACCTTC
CAGTGGSGRGYTF
>TRBJ2-7|.|.|TRBV6-5
TGTGCCGCCCGGGACAACTCCTACGAGCAGTACTTC
CAARDNSYEQYF
>TRBJ1-2|TRBD1|.|TRBV6-5
TGTGCCAGCAGACCCTCGGGACAGGGGGCGTATGGCTACACCTTC
CASRPSGQGAYGYTF
>TRBJ1-4|.|.|TRBV27
TGTGCCAGCAGTCACACAACTAATGAAAAACTGTTTTTT
CASSHTTNEKLFF
>TRBJ2-7|TRBD1|.|TRBV27
TGTGCCAGCAGTTCCGGGACAGGGGGCTTCGAGCAGTACTTC
CASSSGTGGFEQYF
>TRBJ1-1|.|.|TRBV20-1
TGCAGTGCCGAAGCGAACACTGAAGCTTTCTTT
CSAEANTEAFF
>TRBJ2-3|TRBD2|.|TRBV6-1
TGTGCCAGCCGGACAGCGGGAGGCACAGATACGCAGTATTTT
CASRTAGGTDTQYF
>TRBJ1-2|.|.|TRBV5-1
TGCGCCAGCAGCTTTGGTCAGGTCTATGGCTACACCTTC
CASSFGQVYGYTF
>TRBJ1-2|.|.|TRBV10-1
TGCGCCAGCAGTGAGGGAGGGACCAAGGGAGACTATGGCTACACCTTC
CASSEGGTKGDYGYTF
>TRBJ1-1|.|.|TRBV7-9
TGTGCCAGCAGCTTAGGACACGGGAACACTGAAGCTTTCTTT
CASSLGHGNTEAFF
>TRBJ2-2|TRBD2|.|TRBV9
TGTGCCAGCAGTGAACGGGGGGTCGGCACCGGGGAGCTGTTTTTT
CASSERGVGTGELFF
>TRBJ2-1|.|.|TRBV6-5
TGTGCCAGCTTTCGCTCCTACAATGAGCAGTTCTTC
CASFRSYNEQFF
>TRBJ1-3|.|.|TRBV30
TGTGCCTGGAGGAATCAAAAACTCTCTGGAAACACCATATATTTT
CAWRNQKLSGNTIYF
>TRBJ2-7|TRBD1|.|TRBV6-5
TGTGCCAGCAGGCTCCGGGACAGGGAACCCTACGAGCAGTACTTC
CASRLRDREPYEQYF
>TRBJ1-6|TRBD1|.|TRBV2
TGTGCCAGCAGTCCGGGACAGGGGGCTCATAATTCACCCCTCCACTTT
CASSPGQGAHNSPLHF
>TRBJ2-5|.|.|TRBV2
TGTGCCAGCACTCCTGGGGGGATGAAGACCCAGTACTTC
CASTPGGMKTQYF
>TRBJ1-1|.|.|TRBV18
TGTGCCAGCTCAGGGCGGGGTAAGTGGAACACTGAAGCTTTCTTT
CASSGRGKWNTEAFF
>TRBJ1-5|.|.|TRBV2
TGTGCCAGCAGTACGCGGATCCGATTGGGCAATCAGCCCCAGCATTTT
CASSTRIRLGNQPQHF
>TRBJ1-2|TRBD1|.|TRBV6-6
TGTGCCAGCAGACAGACAGGGCTCCTCTATGGCTACACCTTC
CASRQTGLLYGYTF
>TRBJ1-3|.|.|TRBV5-1
TGCGCCAGCAGCTCAGGGACTGGAAACACCATATATTTT
CASSSGTGNTIYF
>TRBJ1-1|.|.|TRBV7-9
TGTGCCAGCAGCCTTGGACTGAGCACTGAAGCTTTCTTT
CASSLGLSTEAFF
>TRBJ2-3|TRBD1|.|TRBV5-1
TGCGCCAGCAGCCCCGGGACAGATTTTAGCACAGATACGCAGTATTTT
CASSPGTDFSTDTQYF
>TRBJ1-1|TRBD1|.|TRBV10-3
TGTGCCATCAGGACAGGGGGATTGAACACTGAAGCTTTCTTT
CAIRTGGLNTEAFF
>TRBJ1-2|.|.|TRBV27
TGTGCCAGCGGCCCTTCAGTTAACTATGGCTACACCTTC
CASGPSVNYGYTF
>TRBJ1-5|.|.|TRBV27
TGTGCCAGCAGTTTAGGCAGGGCCCAGCCCCAGCATTTT
CASSLGRAQPQHF
>TRBJ1-2|.|.|TRBV6-1
TGTGCCAGCAGTCGGGACACGAACTATGGCTACACCTTC
CASSRDTNYGYTF
>TRBJ2-3|.|.|TRBV4-1
TGCGCCAGCAGCCTGACAGGTTTAGGTGCAGATACGCAGTATTTT
CASSLTGLGADTQYF
>TRBJ2-1|.|.|TRBV4-1
TGCGCCAGCAGCCAAGATCTAGGGGAAAGCTACAATGAGCAGTTCTTC
CASSQDLGESYNEQFF
>TRBJ2-2|.|.|TRBV5-6
TGTGCCAGCAGCCCCAGACAGGGAGGCACCGGGGAGCTGTTTTTT
CASSPRQGGTGELFF
>TRBJ1-4|TRBD1|.|TRBV4-1
TGCGCCAGCAGCTCACAGGGGTCCCCAGGGGAAAAACTGTTTTTT
CASSSQGSPGEKLFF
>TRBJ1-6|.|few|TRBV4-1
TGCGCCAGCAGCCAAGCGTCGTCTGATTCACCCCTCCACTTT
CASSQASSDSPLHF